These 16 T cell receptor beta chains came from one sample sequenced in a study of identical twins. TCRdb re-derived calls from the 5' RACE reads in MiXCR, one entry per CDR3 protein. In the table there are around 550,000 distinct CDR3 sequences, 13% to 15% of which are singletons. This sample also belongs to another study, concerning yellow fever vaccine responses in identical twins.

Sample: CD4+ T cells sorted from blood. The receptor source for this set is a woman under 30 in good health.

This clonotype turned up a few times. The rearrangement joins TRBV7-2 to TRBJ1-1; unclear D gene. The CDR3 has 14 amino acids. Trimming left V 5 bases short and J 7 bases short, with 17 bases between. Germline lookup yields CDR1 SGHTA and CDR2 FQGNSA. The CDR3 DNA is TGTGCCAGCAGCCATGGATCCGTTCTAGTTGAAGCTTTCTTT. Amino acid sequence: CASSHGSVLVEAFF.

A note on this clonotype: A read error may produce the germline difference seen at one junction end. The rearrangement links TRBV2 to TRBJ1-4, with 7 bases aligning to TRBD1. This CDR3 is 16 amino acids long. Germline values: CDR1 SNHLY, CDR2 FYNNEI. In nucleotides, the CDR3 is TGTGCCAGCAGCGGGGACAGAGGAGCCACTAATGAAAAGCTGTTTTTT. Its translation is CASSGDRGATNEKLFF.

This clonotype was detected a few times. The rearrangement links TRBV6-5 to TRBJ2-3, with 12 bases matching TRBD2. The CDR3 covers 17 residues. V gave up 2 bases and J gave up 1 base; unmatched junction bases: 4. Germline V CDR1 and CDR2: MNHEY, SVGAGI. The CDR3 loop reads CASSYLRLAGGTDTQYF. CDR3 sequence (DNA): TGTGCCAGCAGTTACCTCCGACTAGCGGGAGGCACAGATACGCAGTATTTT.

V usage is TRBV29-1 and J usage is TRBJ2-7; the D gene is possibly TRBD1 (5 bases). Germline assignment: CDR1 SQVTM and CDR2 ANQGSEA. The V gene lost 4 bases and the J gene lost 1 base, with 8 bases spanning the gap. The CDR3 contains 12 residues. The CDR3 is CSVGKGSYEQYF. CDR3 DNA sequence: TGCAGCGTTGGGAAGGGGTCCTACGAGCAGTACTTC.

A few counts support this clonotype. The chain couples TRBV10-3 to TRBJ2-7; D gene unclear. The germline CDR1 and CDR2 sequences are ENHRY and SYGVKD. Trimming pared 4 bases from V and 7 bases from J, leaving 14 bases between. The CDR3 runs to 13 residues. CDR3 coding DNA: TGTGCCATCAGTGCGCCCAGGCTGTTAGAGCAGTACTTC. Translating gives CAISAPRLLEQYF.

This chain links TRBV5-1 with TRBJ2-1; 12 bases are a match to TRBD2. The CDR3 loop spans 17 amino acids. In germline, CDR1 is SGHRS, CDR2 YFSETQ. Trimming took 4 bases from V and 1 from J; bases not matched to a gene: 6. The CDR3 DNA reads TGCGCCAGCAGCCAAACTAGCGGGAGGTTATCCTACAATGAGCAGTTCTTC. This translates into CASSQTSGRLSYNEQFF.

The genes are TRBV5-1 and TRBJ2-7; no definite D call. Germline V lookup: CDR1 SGHRS, CDR2 YFSETQ. With 2 bases removed from V and 3 bases from J, the gap between germline ends came to 21 bases. CDR3 length: 17 residues. In nucleotides, the CDR3 is TGCGCCAGCAGCTTACCCGACCCGAGACCTCCTTACTACGAGCAGTACTTC. The encoded protein is CASSLPDPRPPYYEQYF.

This clonotype was detected only a few times. The chain has TRBV20-1 and TRBJ2-7; TRBD1 agrees at 8 bases. V was pared by 5 bases and J by 0 bases, with 6 bases of the junction left unmatched. CDR3 length equals 14 residues. CDR1 and CDR2 (germline): DFQATT, SNEGSKA (reference sequence). Here the CDR3 DNA reads TGCAGTGCTGCAGACAGGGGATACTCCTACGAGCAGTACGTC. Encoded protein: CSAADRGYSYEQYV.

The chain combines TRBV20-1 with TRBJ2-7; 7 nucleotides line up with TRBD1. The CDR3 totals 12 residues. V was clipped by 6 bases and J by 2 bases; unmatched bases: 4. Germline lookup yields CDR1 DFQATT and CDR2 SNEGSKA (reference sequence). CDR3 in DNA: TGCAGTGCAAGGGGACAGCCCTACGAGCAGTACTTC. It encodes CSARGQPYEQYF.

There are a few counts of this clonotype. The chain has TRBV11-2 and TRBJ2-7; D is unresolved. V was pared by 5 bases and J by 4 bases, with 12 bases between. Germline V gene lookup returns CDR1 SGHAT and CDR2 FQNNGV. The CDR3 runs to 13 residues. CDR3 in amino acids: CASSRSRVYEQYV. The DNA for the CDR3 is TGTGCCAGCAGCCGTAGCCGGGTTTACGAGCAGTACGTC.

In its sample, this clonotype was seen a few times. The genes are TRBV12-3 or TRBV12-4 and TRBJ2-5; 7 bases align to TRBD1. V lost 5 bases and J lost 5; bases outside the gene matches: 8. This CDR3 region has 14 residues. This chain's CDR3 is CASSLHRGGETQYF. In DNA form, the CDR3 reads TGTGCCAGCAGTCTCCACAGGGGCGGGGAGACCCAGTACTTC.

This chain uses TRBV14 with TRBJ2-3, with 10 bases fitting TRBD2. Trimming took 1 base from V and 2 from J; bases not matched to a gene: 12. The germline gives CDR1 SGHDN, CDR2 FVKESK. The CDR3 spans 19 residues. The CDR3 DNA reads TGTGCCAGCAGCCAAGTTCGGGTTAGCGGGGGGTACTACACAGATACGCAGTATTTT. Amino acids: CASSQVRVSGGYYTDTQYF.

The V gene is TRBV5-1, the J gene TRBJ1-1; D is ambiguous. CDR1 SGHRS and CDR2 YFSETQ come from the germline V gene. The CDR3 spans 13 residues. The V end lost 5 bases, the J end lost 1 base, and 9 bases lay between the germline ends. The CDR3 loop reads CASSIGKNTEAFF. The CDR3 DNA follows: TGCGCCAGCAGTATTGGGAAGAACACTGAAGCTTTCTTT.

In DNA form, the CDR3 reads TGCAGCGTTGAAGATTTTCCGGGGGCGGGAGGCTACACCTTC. It encodes CSVEDFPGAGGYTF. The chain employs TRBV29-1 and TRBJ1-2, with a possible D match to TRBD1 (6 bases). The CDR3 consists of 14 residues. V lost 0 bases to trimming and J lost 8 bases, with 16 bases between them. Germline V CDR1 and CDR2: SQVTM, ANQGSEA.

A few counts support this clonotype. The J gene is TRBJ2-1, the V gene TRBV10-1; TRBD2 matches at 9 bases. CDR3 length: 16 amino acids. Trimming cost V 5 bases and J 9 bases; bases outside gene matches: 14. CDR1 is WNHNN, CDR2 SYGVQD, per germline (reference sequence). The CDR3 DNA reads as TGCGCCAGCAGTAATAGCGGGAGAGGGGGTAGGGGTGAGCAGTTCTTC. This gives the protein CASSNSGRGGRGEQFF.

This clonotype has a handful of counts. The chain has TRBV10-3 and TRBJ2-7; D gene unclear. The V end was cut by 10 bases, the J end by 4 bases, with 11 bases between. The V gene's germline CDR1 is ENHRY and CDR2 SYGVKD. The CDR3 totals 11 residues. This chain's CDR3 is CATQGIYEQYF. CDR3 in DNA: TGTGCCACCCAAGGGATATACGAGCAGTACTTC.